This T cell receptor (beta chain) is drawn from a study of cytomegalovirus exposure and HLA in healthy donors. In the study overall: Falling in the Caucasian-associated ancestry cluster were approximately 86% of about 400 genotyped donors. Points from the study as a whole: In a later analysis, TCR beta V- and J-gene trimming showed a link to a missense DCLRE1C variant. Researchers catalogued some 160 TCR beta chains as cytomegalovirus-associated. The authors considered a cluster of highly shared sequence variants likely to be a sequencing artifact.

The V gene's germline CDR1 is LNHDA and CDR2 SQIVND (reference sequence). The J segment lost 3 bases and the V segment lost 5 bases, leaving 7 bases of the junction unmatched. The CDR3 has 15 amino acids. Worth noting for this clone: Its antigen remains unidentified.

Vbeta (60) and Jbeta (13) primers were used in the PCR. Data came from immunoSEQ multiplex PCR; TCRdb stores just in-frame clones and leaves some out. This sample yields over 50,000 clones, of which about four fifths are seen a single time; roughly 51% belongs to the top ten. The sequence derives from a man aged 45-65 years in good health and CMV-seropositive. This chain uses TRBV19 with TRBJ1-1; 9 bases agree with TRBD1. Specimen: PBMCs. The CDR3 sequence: CASSFNRDRDTEAFF. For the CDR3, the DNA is TGTGCCAGTAGTTTTAACCGGGACAGGGACACTGAAGCTTTCTTT.